This TCR beta chain was documented in a study of CD8+CD57+ T cells in acquired aplastic anemia. The template used for profiling TCR beta VDJ and CDR3 was genomic DNA. One entry per CDR3 protein results from TCRdb running MiXCR on the reads. Of roughly 250,000 distinct CDR3 sequences detected, 45% to 50% appear once; the ten largest clones hold 6.5% to 10%. CDR3 length: 13 amino acids. Trimming removed 4 bases at V and 5 bases at J, with 14 bases between. Germline V gene sequence: CDR1 SQVTM, CDR2 ANQGSEA. All sequencing subjects had displayed CD8+CD57+ cell expansion on flow cytometry. The TCR sequence derives from a human donor with aplastic anemia. Sequences were obtained from sorted CD4+, CD8+, or CD8+CD57+ T cells (not recorded which) from PBMCs. The V and J genes are TRBV29-1 and TRBJ2-5, with a possible D match to TRBD1 (6 bases). CDR3 region: CSVVSRGVETQYF. For the CDR3, the DNA is TGCAGCGTTGTGTCCAGGGGTGTGGAGACCCAGTACTTC.